The 15 T cell receptor beta chains presented below share a single source sample, sequenced in a study of beta chain features in type 1 diabetes. Investigators reverse transcribed all isolated RNA, so they sequenced expressed TCRB transcripts. Data came from immunoSEQ multiplex PCR; TCRdb stores just in-frame clones and leaves some out. The sample yields more than 550,000 clones, over 12% seen once. General study points: A moderate, significant TCRB CDR3 shortening appeared in type 1 diabetes across four CD4+ subsets.

These receptors' antigens are unknown. The specimen was naive CD4+ T cells from blood. Receptor source: a man younger than 35 with type 1 diabetes.

The chain joins TRBV7-3 to TRBJ2-3; 8 nucleotides line up with TRBD2. J was trimmed by 8 bases and V by 5 bases; bases with no gene match: 12. Germline V gene sequence: CDR1 SGHTA, CDR2 FQGTGA. This CDR3 contains 15 residues. CDR3 protein: CASSNAGGLSGTQYF. CDR3 sequence (DNA): TGTGCCAGCAGCAACGCGGGGGGCCTGTCGGGTACGCAGTATTTT. The whole variable domain, filled in from reference TRBV7-3 and TRBJ2-3, reads GAGVSQTPSNKVTEKGKYVELRCDPISGHTALYWYRQSLGQGPEFLIYFQGTGAADDSGLPNDRFFAVRPEGSVSTLKIQRTERGDSAVYLCASSNAGGLSGTQYFGPGTRLTVL.

The V call is TRBV2, the J call TRBJ2-1; unclear D gene. V was cut by 6 bases and J by 10 bases, with 10 bases left in between. This CDR3 region has 11 residues. Germline CDR1 and CDR2: SNHLY and FYNNEI. The CDR3 reads CASREEQEQFF. In DNA, the CDR3 is TGTGCCAGCAGAGAGGAGCAAGAGCAGTTCTTC.

The chain has TRBV29-1 and TRBJ2-3; D gene uncertain. Per the germline V gene, CDR1 is SQVTM and CDR2 is ANQGSEA. The CDR3 has 13 residues. The V end lost 8 bases, the J end lost 4 bases, and 16 bases lay between the germline ends. The CDR3 region has the DNA TGCAGCATCCACAGAGTCGGCCCAGATACGCAGTATTTT. Amino acid sequence: CSIHRVGPDTQYF.

This clone turned up a few times. The CDR3 loop is CASSLKLTSEQYF. The DNA for the CDR3 is TGCGCCAGCAGCCTGAAATTAACTAGCGAGCAGTACTTC. V is TRBV5-1 and J is TRBJ2-7; D possibly corresponds to TRBD2 (5 bases). The V end was cut by 4 bases, the J end by 6 bases, with 14 bases between. The CDR3 length is 13 residues. Germline CDR1 SGHRS, CDR2 YFSETQ.

This chain joins TRBV30 and TRBJ1-2, with D unresolved. V was cut by 2 bases and J by 6 bases, with 13 bases left in between. This CDR3 has 13 amino acids. The germline V gene has CDR1 GTSNPN and CDR2 SVGIG (reference sequence). The CDR3 region is CAWSQDPGHGYTF. The DNA for the CDR3 is TGTGCCTGGAGTCAGGATCCCGGACATGGCTACACCTTC.

The chain joins TRBV5-4 to TRBJ2-1, with D possibly TRBD1 on 5 matching bases. This CDR3 is built from 18 residues. CDR1 and CDR2 (germline): SGHNT, YYREEE (reference sequence). V lost 5 bases and J 8 bases, leaving 29 bases between the germline ends. The CDR3 bases are TGTGCCAGCAGGCTGATGCTGGGATCCCGTGGGGTAGGGGATGAGCAGTTCTTC. Residues: CASRLMLGSRGVGDEQFF.

This clone appeared a few times. The genes are TRBV7-6 and TRBJ2-5; the D is unclear. The CDR3 is made up of 13 amino acids. The germline CDR1 and CDR2 sequences are SGHVS and FNYEAQ. Trimming took 0 bases from V and 2 from J, leaving 4 bases between them. The CDR3 nucleotides read TGTGCCAGCAGCTTAGCGGAACAAGAGACCCAGTACTTC. It yields the protein CASSLAEQETQYF.

The chain carries TRBV2 and TRBJ2-2; D could derive from TRBD1 or TRBD2 (5 bases each). V shed 10 bases and J shed 0 bases, with 15 bases lying between them. The length of the CDR3 is 15 residues. Looked up from germline, CDR1 is SNHLY and CDR2 is FYNNEI. The CDR3 protein is CATLRDPTNTGELFF. In DNA form, the CDR3 reads TGTGCCACTCTCCGGGACCCAACGAACACCGGGGAGCTGTTTTTT.

The chain is built from TRBV9 and TRBJ2-7, with 7 nucleotides matching TRBD1. Germline CDR1 SGDLS, CDR2 YYNGEE. J lost 4 bases, V lost 7 bases, and 8 bases had no gene match. The CDR3 length is 13 residues. The DNA of the CDR3 is TGTGCCAGCGCACAAGGGGGCCGATACGAGCAGTACTTC. Protein product: CASAQGGRYEQYF.

The chain is built from TRBV29-1 and TRBJ1-1; TRBD1 is a possible D gene (5 bases). The CDR3 runs 13 residues. The germline V gene encodes CDR1 SQVTM and CDR2 ANQGSEA. V lost 4 bases and J 5 bases, leaving 14 bases between the germline ends. CDR3 nucleotide sequence: TGCAGCGTTGCCGGGGCGATGGGGACTGAAGCTTTCTTT. Translated, it gives CSVAGAMGTEAFF.

This chain connects TRBV9 to TRBJ1-3; TRBD1 might be the D (5 bases). Germline V gene data show CDR1 as SGDLS and CDR2 as YYNGEE. This CDR3 spans 15 amino acids. V gave up 4 bases and J gave up 2 bases, with 13 bases separating them. CDR3 nucleotide sequence: TGTGCCAGCAGCCCGAATTGGGGGGCTGGAAACACCATATATTTT. This translates into CASSPNWGAGNTIYF.

This clone was seen more than once but under ten times. In nucleotides, the CDR3 is TGTGCCAGCTCATCGGACAGGGGGCACACCGGGGAGCTGTTTTTT. It translates to CASSSDRGHTGELFF. The V gene is TRBV18, the J gene TRBJ2-2; TRBD1 agrees at 11 bases. V trimming: 5 bases; J trimming: 3 bases; junction bases outside the gene matches: 2. CDR3 length: 15 amino acids. CDR1 is KGHSH, CDR2 LQKENI, per germline. The full variable domain, rest sourced from reference TRBV18 and TRBJ2-2, is NAGVMQNPRHLVRRRGQEARLRCSPMKGHSHVYWYRQLPEEGLKFMVYLQKENIIDESGMPKERFSAEFPKEGPSILRIQQVVRGDSAAYFCASSSDRGHTGELFFGEGSRLTVL.

V and J are TRBV7-9 and TRBJ2-7; 13 positions match TRBD2. CDR3 length: 17 residues. The germline CDR1 and CDR2 sequences are SEHNR and FQNEAQ (reference sequence). J gave up 0 bases and V 4 bases, and 6 bases lay outside the gene matches. The CDR3 protein is CASSSGLAGSGSYEQYF. The CDR3 region has the DNA TGTGCCAGCAGCTCGGGACTAGCGGGATCCGGCTCCTACGAGCAGTACTTC. Full variable domain (outside the CDR3, taken from reference TRBV7-9 and TRBJ2-7): DTGVSQNPRHKITKRGQNVTFRCDPISEHNRLYWYRQTLGQGPEFLTYFQNEAQLEKSRLLSDRFSAERPKGSFSTLEIQRTEQGDSAMYLCASSSGLAGSGSYEQYFGPGTRLTVT.

This clone was detected only a few times. This chain connects TRBV18 to TRBJ2-5; TRBD1 matches 8 bases. The CDR3 covers 13 residues. Germline loops: CDR1 KGHSH, CDR2 LQKENI. The junction had 2 bases not matched to a gene; V was cut back by 3 bases and J by 5 bases. CDR3 sequence: CASSPNRGETQYF. CDR3 DNA: TGTGCCAGCTCACCGAACAGGGGGGAGACCCAGTACTTC.

The chain uses TRBV6-5 and TRBJ2-7; 7 nucleotides line up with TRBD2. Germline V gene lookup returns CDR1 MNHEY and CDR2 SVGAGI. The ends lost 8 bases at V and 5 bases at J; junction bases unmatched: 12. The CDR3 has 14 amino acids. The CDR3 region has the DNA TGTGCCAGCCATTCTGGTGGGAGGGGTGACGAGCAGTACTTC. Protein product: CASHSGGRGDEQYF.